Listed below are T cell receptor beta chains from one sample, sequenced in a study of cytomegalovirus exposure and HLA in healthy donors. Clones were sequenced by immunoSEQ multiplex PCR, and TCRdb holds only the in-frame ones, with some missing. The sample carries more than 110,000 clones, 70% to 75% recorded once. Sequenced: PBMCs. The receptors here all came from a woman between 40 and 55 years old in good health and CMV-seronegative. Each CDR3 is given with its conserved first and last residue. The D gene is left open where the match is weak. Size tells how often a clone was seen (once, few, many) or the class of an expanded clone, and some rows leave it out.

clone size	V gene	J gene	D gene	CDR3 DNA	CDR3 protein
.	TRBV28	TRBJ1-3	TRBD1	TGTGCCAGCACCGAAGGGGGCAGGGGGAGCTCTGGAAACACCATATATTTT	CASTEGGRGSSGNTIYF
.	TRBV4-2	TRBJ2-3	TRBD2	TGTGCCAGCAGCCAACAGCGGGGGAGCACAGATACGCAGTATTTT	CASSQQRGSTDTQYF
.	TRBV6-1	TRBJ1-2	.	TGTGCCAGCAGCTCCGGGGTTAACTATGGCTACACCTTC	CASSSGVNYGYTF
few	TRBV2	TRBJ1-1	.	TGTGCCAGCAGGGCACAGGAGAACATTGGAGCTTTCTTT	CASRAQENIGAFF
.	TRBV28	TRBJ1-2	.	TGTGCCAGCAGTTTTCGGGGGACTCTCGCCCTCTATGGCTACACCTTC	CASSFRGTLALYGYTF
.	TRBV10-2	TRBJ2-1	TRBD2	TGCGCCAGCAGTCAACTAGCGGGGGGGCGAAAGGTGGAGTCCTACAATGAGCAGTTCTTC	CASSQLAGGRKVESYNEQFF
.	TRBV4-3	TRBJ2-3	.	TGCGCCAGCAGCCTTTCGGGAACTAGCACAGATACGCAGTATTTT	CASSLSGTSTDTQYF
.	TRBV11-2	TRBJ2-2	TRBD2	TGTGCCAGCAGCTTAGCGCGGGGGGAGACCGGGGAGCTGTTTTTT	CASSLARGETGELFF
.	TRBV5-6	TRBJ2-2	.	TGTGCCAGCAGCTACGGGAACACCGGGGAGCTGTTTTTT	CASSYGNTGELFF
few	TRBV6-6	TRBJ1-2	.	TGTGCCAGCATCCCTGGGGGGGGCGGTGGCTACACCTTC	CASIPGGGGGYTF
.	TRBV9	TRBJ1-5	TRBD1	TGTGCCAGCGGATTGACAGGGGACCACAATCAGCCCCAGCATTTT	CASGLTGDHNQPQHF
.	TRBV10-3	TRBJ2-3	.	TGTGCCATTAGTGAGTCGGGGCTAGGGACAGATACGCAGTATTTT	CAISESGLGTDTQYF
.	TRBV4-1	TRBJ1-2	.	TGCGCCAGCAGCCAAGAATCCGGGGGGCGCAAAGATGGCTACACCTTC	CASSQESGGRKDGYTF
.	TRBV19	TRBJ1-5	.	TGTGCCAGTAGTATAGACCCCCGAGTGAGCTCTTTGCATTTT	CASSIDPRVSSLHF
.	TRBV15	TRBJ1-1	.	TGTGCCACCAGCACTATAACCCGGAGCACTGAAGCTTTCTTT	CATSTITRSTEAFF
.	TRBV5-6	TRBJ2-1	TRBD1	TGTGCCTCGTTTCAGGGGGCAGGCTACATTGAGCAGTTCTTC	CASFQGAGYIEQFF
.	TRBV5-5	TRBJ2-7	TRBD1	TGTGCCAGCAGCTTCCAGGGGGCTACCGAGCAGTACTTC	CASSFQGATEQYF
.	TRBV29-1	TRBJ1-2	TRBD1	TGCAGCGTCCCCTATTCCTCTTCCGGGACAGGGGGCGCTTATGGCTACACCTTC	CSVPYSSSGTGGAYGYTF
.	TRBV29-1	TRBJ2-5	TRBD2	TGCAGCGGGAATAGCGGGGGGGCTGTCGAGACCCAGTACTTC	CSGNSGGAVETQYF
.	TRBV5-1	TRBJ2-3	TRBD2	TGCGCCAGCAGCCCGGAAAGGACTAGCGGGGGTGGCACAGATACGCAGTATTTT	CASSPERTSGGGTDTQYF
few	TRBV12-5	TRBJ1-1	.	TGTGCTAGTGGTTTTTGGGGGGCTGAAGCTTTCTTT	CASGFWGAEAFF
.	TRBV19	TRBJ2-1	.	TGTGCCAGTAGTATTTGGCAGGACAATGAGCAGTTCTTC	CASSIWQDNEQFF
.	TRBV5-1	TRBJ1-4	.	TGCGCCAGCAGCTCCGGACAGTTTAATGAAAAACTGTTTTTT	CASSSGQFNEKLFF
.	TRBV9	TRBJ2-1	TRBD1	TGTGCCAGCAGCGTAGGGGGACAGGCGCTAAACAATGAGCAGTTCTTC	CASSVGGQALNNEQFF
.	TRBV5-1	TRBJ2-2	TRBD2	TGCGCCAGCAACGGAGCGGGGGGGCCCACCGGGGAGCTGTTTTTT	CASNGAGGPTGELFF
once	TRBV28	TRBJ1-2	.	TGTGCCAGCAGTTTGGGAGGAGCCGGGGCTAACGGGGGCTACACCTTC	CASSLGGAGANGGYTF
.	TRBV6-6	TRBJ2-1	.	TGTGCCAGCAGCGCCCAGGTTTATGAGCAGTTCTTC	CASSAQVYEQFF
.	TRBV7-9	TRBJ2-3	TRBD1	TGTGCCAGCAGCTTGGCGTCTAGGACAGGGGGGACAGATACGCAGTATTTT	CASSLASRTGGTDTQYF
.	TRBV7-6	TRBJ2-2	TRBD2	TGTGCCAGCAGCAGGGGACTAGTGAGCGGGGAGCTGTTTTTT	CASSRGLVSGELFF
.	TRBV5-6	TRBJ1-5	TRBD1	TGTGCCAGCAGCTTCGGGACAGGGAGGGATCCCCAGCATTTT	CASSFGTGRDPQHF
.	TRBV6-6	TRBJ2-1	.	TGTGCCAGCAGTTTTACCGGGACTCAAAACAATGAGCAGTTCTTC	CASSFTGTQNNEQFF
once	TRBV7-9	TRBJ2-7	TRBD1	TGTGCCAGCAGCCAAGGGACAGCCGCCTACGAGCAGTACTTC	CASSQGTAAYEQYF
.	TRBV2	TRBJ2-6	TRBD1	TGTGCCACGGGACAGGGGGCTCTAACTGGGGCCAACGTCCTGACTTTC	CATGQGALTGANVLTF
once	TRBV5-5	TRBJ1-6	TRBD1	TGTGCCAGCAGCTCGGGGACAGGGATAGGATCACCCCTCCACTTT	CASSSGTGIGSPLHF
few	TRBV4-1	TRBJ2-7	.	TGCGCCAGCAGCCAAGATAGGCCCCTAGCGTACGAGCAGTACTTC	CASSQDRPLAYEQYF
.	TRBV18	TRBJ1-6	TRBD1	TGTGCCAGCTCACCCGGGACAGTGGATAATTCACCCCTCCACTTT	CASSPGTVDNSPLHF
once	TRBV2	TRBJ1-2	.	TGTGCCAGCAGTGACCCCCTGGGGGGGTACGAACTGAACTATGGCTACACCTTC	CASSDPLGGYELNYGYTF